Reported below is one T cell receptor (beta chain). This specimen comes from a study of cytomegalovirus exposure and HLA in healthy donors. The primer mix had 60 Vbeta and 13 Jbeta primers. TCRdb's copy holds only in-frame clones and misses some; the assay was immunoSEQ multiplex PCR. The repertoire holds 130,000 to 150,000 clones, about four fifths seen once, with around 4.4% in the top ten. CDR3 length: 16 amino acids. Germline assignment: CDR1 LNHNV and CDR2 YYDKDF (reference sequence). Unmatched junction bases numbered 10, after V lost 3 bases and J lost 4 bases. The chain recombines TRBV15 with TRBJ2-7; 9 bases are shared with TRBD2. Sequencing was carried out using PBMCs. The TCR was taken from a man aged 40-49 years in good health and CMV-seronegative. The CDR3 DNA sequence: TGTGCCACCAGCAGTTTTTCCGGGACTAGCCGTTACGAGCAGTACTTC. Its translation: CATSSFSGTSRYEQYF.